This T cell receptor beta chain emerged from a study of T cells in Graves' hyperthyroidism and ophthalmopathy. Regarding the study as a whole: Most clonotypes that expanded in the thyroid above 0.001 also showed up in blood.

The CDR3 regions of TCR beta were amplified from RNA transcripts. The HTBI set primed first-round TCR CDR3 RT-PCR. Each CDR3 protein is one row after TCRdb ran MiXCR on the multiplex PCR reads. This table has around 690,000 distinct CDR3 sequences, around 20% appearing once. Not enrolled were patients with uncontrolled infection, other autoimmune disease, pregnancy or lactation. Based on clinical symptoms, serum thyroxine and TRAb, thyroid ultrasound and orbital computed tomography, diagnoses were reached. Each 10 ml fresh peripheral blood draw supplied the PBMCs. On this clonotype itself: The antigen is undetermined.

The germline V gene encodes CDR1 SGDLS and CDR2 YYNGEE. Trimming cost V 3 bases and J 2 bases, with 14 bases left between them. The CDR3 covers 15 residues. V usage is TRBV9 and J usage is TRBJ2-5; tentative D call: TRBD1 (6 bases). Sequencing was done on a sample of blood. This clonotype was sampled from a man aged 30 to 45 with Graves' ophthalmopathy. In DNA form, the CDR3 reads TGTGCCAGCAGCGGTACAGGGCAGGGACAAGAGACCCAGTACTTC. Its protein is CASSGTGQGQETQYF.